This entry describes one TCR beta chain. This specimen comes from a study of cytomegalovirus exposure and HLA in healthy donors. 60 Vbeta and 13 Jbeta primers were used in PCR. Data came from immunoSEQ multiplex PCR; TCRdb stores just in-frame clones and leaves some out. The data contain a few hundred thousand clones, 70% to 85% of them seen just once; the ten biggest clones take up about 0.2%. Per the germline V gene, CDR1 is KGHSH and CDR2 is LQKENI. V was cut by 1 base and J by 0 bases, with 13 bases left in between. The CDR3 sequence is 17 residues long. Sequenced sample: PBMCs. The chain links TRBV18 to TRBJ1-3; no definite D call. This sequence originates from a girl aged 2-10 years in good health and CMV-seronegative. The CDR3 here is CASSPQPTVFSGNTIYF. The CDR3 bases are TGTGCCAGCTCACCACAGCCCACGGTCTTCTCTGGAAACACCATATATTTT.